These T cell receptor beta chains were read from a single sample in a study of blood T cell repertoires in COVID-19. Measured with immunoSEQ multiplex PCR; TCRdb has only the in-frame clones, and not every one. The data hold about 160,000 clones, with around 80% observed a single time. Specimen: peripheral blood. All receptors derive from a woman older than 75 with acute or convalescent COVID-19. The CDR3 runs from the conserved cysteine through the conserved F or W. The D gene is left open where the match is weak. Clone size appears in some rows only: once, few, many, or a class for an expanded clone.

CDR3aa	CDR3nt	d_gene	abundance	j_gene	v_gene
CASSHGDRGVTDTQYF	TGCGCCAGCAGCCACGGGGACAGGGGTGTCACAGATACGCAGTATTTT	TRBD1	.	TRBJ2-3	TRBV5-1
CASSISQETQYF	TGCGCCAGCAGCATATCTCAAGAGACCCAGTACTTC	.	.	TRBJ2-5	TRBV5-1
CASEGLQGASGEAFF	TGTGCCAGCGAAGGCCTACAGGGGGCGAGTGGTGAAGCTTTCTTT	TRBD1	.	TRBJ1-1	TRBV6-5
CSASLSGVGNEQFF	TGCAGTGCTAGTTTGAGCGGGGTTGGGAATGAGCAGTTCTTC	TRBD2	once	TRBJ2-1	TRBV20-1
CASSLLLPGSQETQYF	TGTGCCAGCAGCTTACTTCTCCCGGGGAGTCAAGAGACCCAGTACTTC	.	.	TRBJ2-5	TRBV7-9
CASRSQGSIYEQYF	TGTGCCAGCAGGAGTCAGGGGTCTATCTACGAGCAGTACTTC	.	.	TRBJ2-7	TRBV6-5
CASKPRTSGRADF	TGTGCCAGCAAGCCCCGGACTAGCGGGAGGGCCGATTTC	TRBD2	.	TRBJ2-4	TRBV12-3/TRBV12-4
CATSGRANQPQHF	TGTGCCACCAGTGGCCGAGCCAATCAGCCCCAGCATTTT	.	.	TRBJ1-5	TRBV24-1
CASSSKGGDTEAFF	TGTGCCAGCAGCTCCAAGGGGGGGGACACTGAAGCTTTCTTT	.	once	TRBJ1-1	TRBV6-5
CASSLAQRTGTEAFF	TGTGCCAGCAGCTTAGCCCAGAGGACAGGGACTGAAGCTTTCTTT	TRBD1	.	TRBJ1-1	TRBV7-2
CAWRDRTYEQYF	TGTGCCTGGAGAGACAGGACCTACGAGCAGTACTTC	.	.	TRBJ2-7	TRBV30
CASSGEGGSSNQPQHF	TGTGCCAGCAGCGGAGAGGGGGGGAGTAGCAATCAGCCCCAGCATTTT	.	.	TRBJ1-5	TRBV7-8
CSAPRGTGLNF	TGCAGTGCCCCCCGGGGGACAGGCCTGAACTTT	TRBD1	.	TRBJ1-1	TRBV20-1
CASSERSNRGLGNQPQHF	TGTGCCAGCAGTGAACGGAGCAACAGGGGCTTGGGCAATCAGCCCCAGCATTTT	TRBD1	.	TRBJ1-5	TRBV6-1
CASSTLTGGRTFF	TGTGCCAGCAGTACCCTCACAGGGGGTAGGACGTTCTTC	TRBD1	.	TRBJ2-1	TRBV6-2/TRBV6-3
CAISAGSTTNEKLFF	TGTGCCATCAGCGCCGGGAGTACAACTAATGAAAAACTGTTTTTT	.	.	TRBJ1-4	TRBV10-3
CASSSTGQGAGGYTF	TGTGCCAGCAGTTCGACGGGACAGGGGGCGGGTGGCTACACCTTC	TRBD1	.	TRBJ1-2	TRBV27
CASSPLLEGGYTF	TGTGCCAGCAGTCCTCTACTAGAGGGCGGCTACACCTTC	.	once	TRBJ1-2	TRBV6-5
CASSPSLEETQYF	TGTGCCAGCAGCCCGTCACTAGAAGAGACCCAGTACTTC	.	few	TRBJ2-5	TRBV11-2
CASSSRGSGSNQPQHF	TGTGCCAGCAGCTCCCGGGGGTCTGGTAGCAATCAGCCCCAGCATTTT	.	few	TRBJ1-5	TRBV5-8
CASSADRVGYTF	TGTGCCAGCAGTGCGGACAGGGTCGGCTACACCTTC	TRBD1	.	TRBJ1-2	TRBV12-3/TRBV12-4
CATSDSDRPYGYTF	TGTGCCACCAGTGACTCGGACAGGCCCTATGGCTACACCTTC	TRBD1	once	TRBJ1-2	TRBV24-1
CATSRDPRGKLFF	TGTGCCACCAGCAGAGATCCCCGGGGGAAACTGTTTTTT	.	.	TRBJ1-4	TRBV15
CASSPDRTNTEAFF	TGCGCCAGCAGCCCCGACAGGACAAACACTGAAGCTTTCTTT	.	.	TRBJ1-1	TRBV5-1
CASSLERRTGGDEQYF	TGTGCCAGCAGCTTGGAGAGGAGGACAGGGGGCGACGAGCAGTACTTC	TRBD1	.	TRBJ2-7	TRBV5-5
CASSPGQGKFF	TGTGCCAGCAGTCCGGGACAGGGGAAGTTCTTC	TRBD1	.	TRBJ2-1	TRBV27
CASSPTSGSGSRNEQFF	TGTGCCAGCTCACCAACTTCCGGTAGCGGGAGTCGGAATGAGCAGTTCTTC	TRBD2	.	TRBJ2-1	TRBV18
CASSKGGTGRSPLHF	TGTGCCAGCAGCAAAGGGGGGACAGGGCGGTCACCCCTCCACTTT	.	.	TRBJ1-6	TRBV21-1
CASRGGDQVGYTQYF	TGTGCCAGCAGGGGAGGGGACCAGGTGGGATATACGCAGTATTTT	TRBD2	few	TRBJ2-3	TRBV6-5
CASSLRNSGANVLTF	TGTGCCAGCAGTTTGAGGAACTCTGGGGCCAACGTCCTGACTTTC	.	once	TRBJ2-6	TRBV6-5
CASSEFGQSLQYF	TGTGCCAGCAGTGAATTTGGACAGTCTCTACAGTATTTT	.	.	TRBJ2-3	TRBV25-1
CASSIGAQGAYQPQHF	TGTGCCAGTAGTATAGGGGCACAGGGGGCGTATCAGCCCCAGCATTTT	TRBD1	.	TRBJ1-5	TRBV19
CASSVEGGRETQYF	TGTGCCAGCAGCGTAGAAGGCGGGAGGGAGACCCAGTACTTC	TRBD2	.	TRBJ2-5	TRBV9
CASSSGTLSEAFF	TGTGCCAGCAGCTCCGGGACTCTGTCTGAAGCTTTCTTT	.	.	TRBJ1-1	TRBV5-6
CASSSSTGGGETQYF	TGTGCCAGCAGCTCGTCGACAGGGGGCGGAGAGACCCAGTACTTC	TRBD1	.	TRBJ2-5	TRBV5-4
CAISESPGQYGYTF	TGTGCCATCAGTGAGTCCCCTGGACAGTATGGCTACACCTTC	.	.	TRBJ1-2	TRBV10-3
CATLAGRAPGETQYF	TGTGCCACCTTGGCCGGGAGGGCCCCAGGGGAGACCCAGTACTTC	TRBD2	.	TRBJ2-5	TRBV19
CASSLGRGEKYGYTF	TGTGCCAGCAGCTTAGGTCGGGGGGAGAAGTATGGCTACACCTTC	.	.	TRBJ1-2	TRBV5-6
CASSLHGGFTYEQYF	TGTGCCAGCAGTCTCCATGGCGGATTTACCTACGAGCAGTACTTC	.	.	TRBJ2-7	TRBV27